One and the same sample provided the 3 T cell receptor beta chains below, sequenced in a study of CD8 T cells in Susac syndrome (dated by TCRdb to about 2019). The method behind the library was the immunoSEQ multiplex PCR assay. RNA was extracted using the RNeasy kit, and about 0.5 to 1 ug of the RNA was reverse transcribed with random hexamers. The raw public reads went through TCRdb reprocessing: fastp at Q25, MiXCR clone calling, in-frame beta chains kept. Every distinct CDR3 protein forms one entry, paired with its most common genes and DNA. Present in this sample are about 200,000 distinct CDR3 sequences, more than 85% of which were seen just once. About 0.12% of the sample lies in the top ten. The sequencing input was CD8+ T cells from PBMCs. These receptors originate from a human donor with multiple sclerosis.

The V and J genes are TRBV27 and TRBJ2-7, with 10 bases that match TRBD2. The trim removed 5 bases at V and 5 bases at J, leaving 9 bases unmatched. Germline values: CDR1 MNHEY, CDR2 SMNVEV (reference sequence). The CDR3 consists of 15 residues. The DNA of the CDR3 is TGTGCCAGCAGTAGTATAGCGGGGGGTGGGAACGAGCAGTACTTC. Translating it yields CASSSIAGGGNEQYF.

This rearrangement joins TRBV5-1 to TRBJ2-3, with 12 bases lining up with TRBD2. J lost 5 bases, V lost 7 bases, and 11 bases had no gene match. The germline V gene has CDR1 SGHRS and CDR2 YFSETQ. The CDR3 length is 16 residues. CDR3 bases: TGCGCCAGCGCCCACTCTAGCGGGGGGGCCGGAGATACGCAGTATTTT. Amino acids: CASAHSSGGAGDTQYF.

V gene TRBV27 combines with J gene TRBJ2-1; TRBD1 aligns across 7 bases. The CDR3 runs to 14 residues. V shed 6 bases, J shed 7 bases, and the junction held 9 bases outside the gene matches. Looked up from germline, CDR1 is MNHEY and CDR2 is SMNVEV (reference sequence). The CDR3 DNA sequence: TGTGCCAGCAGACGAAACACAGGGGAGAATGAGCAGTTCTTC. This encodes CASRRNTGENEQFF.